The sequence of this TCR beta chain was determined in a study of blood T cell repertoires in COVID-19. Study at large: Researchers got acute and convalescent COVID-19 samples from the United States, Italy and Spain. The cDNA or gDNA used as material had been derived from T cells, B-cell-depleted T cells, or PBMCs.

Authors' processing steps: Counts of nucleated cells, estimated from reference gene primer amplification, were obtained. Using immunoSEQ multiplex PCR, the repertoire was profiled, and TCRdb retains in-frame clones only, with some absent. V and J calls plus clone size are reproduced from that table; the DNA served to infer D and trimming. This table holds fewer than 400,000 clones, more than 75% found once. Trimming took 5 bases from V and 0 from J, leaving 11 bases between them. CDR1 is SGHNT and CDR2 is YENEEA in the germline V gene. This CDR3 is 15 amino acids long. The participants were between about 18 and 90 years old and came from roughly 24 US areas.

V and J are TRBV11-3 and TRBJ1-3, with D possibly TRBD1 on 5 matching bases. Source material: PBMCs or T cells enriched from blood (not recorded which). The sequence was collected from a man aged 25-40 years who had recovered from COVID-19. The CDR3 sequence is CASSRVGVSGNTIYF. DNA of the CDR3: TGTGCCAGCAGCAGAGTAGGGGTCTCTGGAAACACCATATATTTT.